A selection of T cell receptor beta chains follows, all from one sample in a study of spatial heterogeneity in lung cancer. TCRdb re-called the 5' RACE reads with MiXCR, one entry per CDR3 protein. The sample has some 83,000 distinct CDR3 sequences, 7.5% to 9.5% seen once; the top ten hold about 6.8%. The specimen comprised PBMCs, sampled at surgery. Every receptor here comes from a male donor with early-stage non-small cell lung cancer. Both conserved end residues are part of each CDR3. The D gene is left open where the match is weak. Size is omitted from some rows. Given values are once, few, many or a class for expanded clones.

j_gene	abundance	v_gene	d_gene	CDR3nt	CDR3aa
TRBJ2-5	.	TRBV30	TRBD1	TGTGCCTGGAATTCACCCGGGGACAGGGGCCAAGAGACCCAGTACTTC	CAWNSPGDRGQETQYF
TRBJ2-1	few	TRBV20-1	.	TGCAGTGCTAGAGCGGACCTGAGCTCCTACAATGAGCAGTTCTTC	CSARADLSSYNEQFF
TRBJ1-1	few	TRBV6-2/TRBV6-3	.	TGTGCCAGCAGTTCCCACAGCATGAACACTGAAGCTTTCTTT	CASSSHSMNTEAFF
TRBJ1-3	many	TRBV7-2	.	TGTGCCAGCAGCAAAGGGACGGTGGTGGACACCATATATTTT	CASSKGTVVDTIYF
TRBJ2-2	few	TRBV21-1	.	TGTGCCAGCCCAGCAATTTCGGGGGAGCACACCGGGGAGCTGTTTTTT	CASPAISGEHTGELFF
TRBJ2-5	many	TRBV5-1	.	TGCGCCAGCAGCTTGGCCGGAATCACCAAAGAGACCCAGTACTTC	CASSLAGITKETQYF
TRBJ2-1	many	TRBV28	TRBD1	TGTGCCAGCAGTTTAGGACAGGGGTATAGCAATGAGCAGTTCTTC	CASSLGQGYSNEQFF
TRBJ2-3	many	TRBV20-1	TRBD2	TGCAGTGCTAGACAGGGCCTAGCGGGATTTACAGATACGCAGTATTTT	CSARQGLAGFTDTQYF
TRBJ1-2	few	TRBV9	.	TGTGCCAGCAGCTTACAGATCCGCACTGGCTACACCTTC	CASSLQIRTGYTF
TRBJ2-1	few	TRBV5-5	.	TGTGCCAGCAGCTTGTTTTGGCGGCCTGACAATGAGCAGTTCTTC	CASSLFWRPDNEQFF
TRBJ1-5	.	TRBV7-2	.	TGTGCCAGCAGCCCACAGGTCAATCAGCCCCAGCATTTT	CASSPQVNQPQHF
TRBJ2-1	.	TRBV4-3	.	TGCGCCAGCAGCCAAGAGGTTGCCGAAAGCTCCTACAATGAGCAGTTCTTC	CASSQEVAESSYNEQFF
TRBJ2-7	many	TRBV2	.	TGTGCCAGCAGACGCCAGGTTTACGAGCAGTACTTC	CASRRQVYEQYF
TRBJ2-7	many	TRBV5-1	.	TGCGCCAGCGGCCGGGACCCGGACGCCTACGAGCAGTACTTC	CASGRDPDAYEQYF
TRBJ2-1	many	TRBV5-1	TRBD2	TGCGCCAGCAGCTCGGGACTACAGGCCTACAATGAGCAGTTCTTC	CASSSGLQAYNEQFF
TRBJ2-5	many	TRBV5-1	TRBD1	TGCGCCAGCTTCGGGACAGGGGGCCGGCAAGAGACCCAGTACTTC	CASFGTGGRQETQYF
TRBJ2-1	many	TRBV6-6	.	TGTGCCAGCAGTTACTCCTACAGGGTGCAGTTCTTC	CASSYSYRVQFF
TRBJ2-2	.	TRBV12-3/TRBV12-4	.	TGTGCCAGCCAAGGACATTCGAACACCGGGGAGCTGTTTTTT	CASQGHSNTGELFF
TRBJ2-1	many	TRBV16	.	TGTGCCAGCAGCCCCCATGGGGGGAGTGAGCAGTTCTTC	CASSPHGGSEQFF
TRBJ1-1	many	TRBV6-5	.	TGTGCCAGCACTGGGGGGATGAACACTGAAGCTTTCTTT	CASTGGMNTEAFF
TRBJ2-7	.	TRBV7-6	TRBD1	TGTGCCAGCAGCGACCAGGGGGCGTACGGTAAAGAGCAGTACTTC	CASSDQGAYGKEQYF
TRBJ2-7	few	TRBV20-1	TRBD2	TGCAGTGCAACTGCCCCGGGAGGTACCTTCTACGAGCAGTACTTC	CSATAPGGTFYEQYF
TRBJ2-5	many	TRBV3-1	.	TGTGCCAGCAGCCATTTGGCCGAGACCCAGTACTTC	CASSHLAETQYF
TRBJ1-3	.	TRBV7-2	.	TGTGCCAGCAGCCGTGCTTTAGGTGGAAACACCATATATTTT	CASSRALGGNTIYF
TRBJ2-2	few	TRBV9	.	TGTGCCAGCAGCGTAGGAACGAGCCTATTCACCGGGGAGCTGTTTTTT	CASSVGTSLFTGELFF
TRBJ2-7	few	TRBV6-5	.	TGTGCCAGCACTGGGACCGCCTACGAGCAGTACTTC	CASTGTAYEQYF
TRBJ1-4	many	TRBV29-1	.	TGCAGCGTTGATTCAGGGGCTGGGGAAAAACTGTTTTTT	CSVDSGAGEKLFF
TRBJ2-3	few	TRBV10-2	TRBD2	TGCGCCAGCAGCGGACTAGCGGTGGCCACAGATACGCAGTATTTT	CASSGLAVATDTQYF
TRBJ1-5	.	TRBV12-3/TRBV12-4	.	TGTGCCAGCAGCCAAATAAGGGGCCAGCCCCAGCATTTT	CASSQIRGQPQHF
TRBJ1-6	.	TRBV6-6	TRBD1	TGTGCCAGCAGGGGACAGGGGGATTCACCCCTCCACTTT	CASRGQGDSPLHF
TRBJ2-5	many	TRBV20-1	.	TGCAGTGCTAGAGATCGTTTCGGTGGGACACCCCCCGGGACCCAGTACTTC	CSARDRFGGTPPGTQYF
TRBJ1-2	.	TRBV10-3	.	TGTGTCATCAGTGAGTCAGGAGGCTACACCTTC	CVISESGGYTF
TRBJ2-6	.	TRBV20-1	.	TGCAGTGCAACGAATGCATTAGGGACTGGGGCCAACGTCCTGACTTTC	CSATNALGTGANVLTF
TRBJ2-7	many	TRBV4-3	.	TGCGCCAGCAGCCAGGGGGGCCAAGGGTCGTACGAGCAGTACTTC	CASSQGGQGSYEQYF
TRBJ1-6	few	TRBV12-3/TRBV12-4	.	TGTGCCAGCAGTGCATCTCGGCGGGGGCTCGGTAATTCACCCCTCCACTTT	CASSASRRGLGNSPLHF
TRBJ1-1	many	TRBV20-1	.	TGCAGTGCTAGACAGTCAGCGAACACTGAAGCTTTCTTT	CSARQSANTEAFF
TRBJ2-1	many	TRBV29-1	.	TGCAGCGTTGAAGATGGTCTGGCAGGGGCCTACAATGAGCAGTTCTTC	CSVEDGLAGAYNEQFF
TRBJ2-5	few	TRBV6-1	TRBD2	TGTGCCAGCAGTGCACTCGCTAGCGGGGGGTTCGGAGAGACCCAGTACTTC	CASSALASGGFGETQYF
TRBJ2-7	many	TRBV30	.	TGTGCCTGGAGTTGGGGGGCTGAGCAGTACTTC	CAWSWGAEQYF
TRBJ2-2	many	TRBV2	.	TGTGCCAGCAGTGAATGGACAAGCAGGACCGGGGAGCTGTTTTTT	CASSEWTSRTGELFF
TRBJ2-3	few	TRBV6-1	TRBD2	TGTGCCAGCAGTCTGACTAGCGGGAGCGTAACGGATACGCAGTATTTT	CASSLTSGSVTDTQYF
TRBJ1-1	.	TRBV12-5	.	TGTGCTAGTGGTTTGGTACCGCCAGAGAACACTGAAGCTTTCTTT	CASGLVPPENTEAFF
TRBJ2-7	many	TRBV4-2	.	TGTGCCAGCAGCCAAGAACTTTGGGGGGAATACGAGCAGTACTTC	CASSQELWGEYEQYF
TRBJ1-1	.	TRBV7-3	TRBD1	TGTGCCAGCAGCGCCCAACAGGGGTTGAGCACTGAAGCTTTCTTT	CASSAQQGLSTEAFF
TRBJ1-1	.	TRBV5-6	.	TGTGCCAGCAGCTTGATAGGGGGGGAGAACACTGAAGCTTTCTTT	CASSLIGGENTEAFF
TRBJ1-1	few	TRBV28	TRBD1	TGTGCCAGCAGTTCGACAGGGGATTTTGAAGCTTTCTTT	CASSSTGDFEAFF
TRBJ2-1	many	TRBV2	TRBD2	TGTGCCAGCAGTCATAGCGGGAGGACCGTCGAGCAGTTCTTC	CASSHSGRTVEQFF